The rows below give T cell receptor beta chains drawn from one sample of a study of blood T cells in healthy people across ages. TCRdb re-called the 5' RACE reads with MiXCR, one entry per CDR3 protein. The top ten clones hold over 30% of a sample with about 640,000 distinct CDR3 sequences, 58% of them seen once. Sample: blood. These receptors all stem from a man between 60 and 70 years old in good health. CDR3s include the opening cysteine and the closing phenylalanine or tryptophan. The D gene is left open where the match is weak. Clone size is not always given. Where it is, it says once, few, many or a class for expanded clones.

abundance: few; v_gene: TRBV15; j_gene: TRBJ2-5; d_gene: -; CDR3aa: CATGRGRETQYF; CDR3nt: TGTGCCACCGGGAGAGGGCGAGAGACCCAGTACTTC
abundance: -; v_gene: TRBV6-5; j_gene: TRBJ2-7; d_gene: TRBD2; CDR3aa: CASSSGRGDEQYF; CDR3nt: TGTGCCAGCAGTTCCGGACGGGGGGATGAGCAGTACTTC
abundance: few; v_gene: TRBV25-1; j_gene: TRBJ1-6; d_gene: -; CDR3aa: CASSDVVSGENSPLHF; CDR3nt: TGTGCCAGCAGTGATGTTGTGTCAGGGGAAAATTCACCCCTCCACTTT
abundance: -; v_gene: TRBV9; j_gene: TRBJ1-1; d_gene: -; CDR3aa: CASSGRGGTAPGEAFF; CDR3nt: TGTGCCAGCAGCGGACGTGGGGGGACTGCTCCTGGTGAAGCTTTCTTT
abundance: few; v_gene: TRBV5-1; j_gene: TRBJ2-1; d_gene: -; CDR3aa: CASYRGARSDEQFF; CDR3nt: TGCGCCAGCTATCGTGGGGCGCGATCCGATGAGCAGTTCTTC
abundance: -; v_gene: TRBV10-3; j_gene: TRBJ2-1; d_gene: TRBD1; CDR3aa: CASQGVGTGNNEQFF; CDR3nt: TGTGCCTCCCAAGGTGTTGGGACAGGTAACAATGAGCAGTTCTTC
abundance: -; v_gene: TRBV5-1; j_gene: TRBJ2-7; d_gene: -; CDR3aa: CASSLCRDGLSYEQYF; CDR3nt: TGCGCCAGCAGCTTGTGCCGGGACGGATTATCCTACGAGCAGTACTTC
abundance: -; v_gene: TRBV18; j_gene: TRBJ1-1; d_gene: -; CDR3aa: CASSPLEGWGTEAFF; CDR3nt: TGTGCCAGCTCACCACTGGAGGGTTGGGGCACTGAAGCTTTCTTT
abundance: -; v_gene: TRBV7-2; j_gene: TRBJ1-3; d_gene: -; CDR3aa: CASNLGAAFDTIYF; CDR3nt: TGTGCCAGCAACTTAGGGGCCGCATTCGACACCATATATTTT
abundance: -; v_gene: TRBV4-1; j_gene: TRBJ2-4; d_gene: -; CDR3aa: CASSQGRAPRIEGAKNIQYF; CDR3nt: TGCGCCAGCAGCCAGGGACGGGCCCCCCGAATAGAGGGAGCCAAAAACATTCAGTACTTC
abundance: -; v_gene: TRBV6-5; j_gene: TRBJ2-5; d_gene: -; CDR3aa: CASRGPQETQYF; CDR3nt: TGTGCCAGCAGGGGACCCCAAGAGACCCAGTACTTC
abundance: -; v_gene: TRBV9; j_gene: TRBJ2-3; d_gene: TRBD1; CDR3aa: CASSAGTADTQYF; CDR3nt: TGTGCCAGCAGCGCCGGGACAGCAGATACGCAGTATTTT
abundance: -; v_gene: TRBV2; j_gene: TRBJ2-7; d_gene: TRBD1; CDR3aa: CASRHNRGTGSTEQYF; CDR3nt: TGTGCCAGCAGACACAATAGGGGGACAGGGTCTACGGAGCAGTACTTC
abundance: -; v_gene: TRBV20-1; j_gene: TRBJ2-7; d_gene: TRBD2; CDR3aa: CSARIGAGSTYEQYF; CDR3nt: TGCAGTGCTAGAATCGGAGCGGGGTCGACCTACGAGCAGTACTTC
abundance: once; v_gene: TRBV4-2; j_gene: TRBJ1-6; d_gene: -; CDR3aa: CASSQDFVTRSPLHF; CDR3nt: TGTGCCAGCAGCCAAGATTTCGTTACCCGTTCACCCCTCCACTTT
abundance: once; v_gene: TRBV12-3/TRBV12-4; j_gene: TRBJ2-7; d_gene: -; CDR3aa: CASSFAGKEAEQYF; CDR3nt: TGTGCCAGCAGTTTCGCAGGGAAAGAGGCCGAGCAGTACTTC
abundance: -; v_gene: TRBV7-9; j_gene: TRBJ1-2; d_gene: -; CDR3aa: CASSPGRTGYGYTF; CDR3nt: TGTGCCAGCAGCCCCGGGAGGACTGGGTATGGCTACACCTTC